The 12 T cell receptor beta chains below all came from one sample that was sequenced in a study of early stage breast cancer tumors. Repertoires were generated with immunoSEQ multiplex PCR, while TCRdb's copy carries only in-frame clones and drops some. The sample lists just over 70,000 clones, 65% to 80% seen once, with 3% to 4.5% in the top ten. Material: blood. These receptors were obtained from a person in their sixties with breast cancer.

The chain is built from TRBV5-1 and TRBJ2-1; possibly TRBD1 or TRBD2 for D (5 bases each). CDR3 length: 16 amino acids. Germline lookup yields CDR1 SGHRS and CDR2 YFSETQ. Between the trimmed V and J ends, which lost 4 bases and 6 bases, there was a span of 20 bases. The CDR3 here is CASSLAGGVRGNEQFF. CDR3 bases: TGCGCCAGCAGCCTGGCGGGTGGCGTGAGGGGCAATGAGCAGTTCTTC.

V and J are TRBV18 and TRBJ1-5; tentative D call: TRBD1 (6 bases). Germline V CDR1 and CDR2: KGHSH, LQKENI. V lost 5 bases to trimming and J lost 6 bases, with 17 bases between them. This CDR3 comprises 15 residues. CDR3 region: CASSETGITGQPQHF. CDR3 in DNA: TGTGCCAGCTCAGAAACAGGGATCACTGGTCAGCCCCAGCATTTT.

V and J are TRBV30 and TRBJ2-7; tentative D call: TRBD2 (6 bases). V lost 4 bases, J lost 2 bases, and 12 bases lay in between. Germline CDR1 and CDR2: GTSNPN and SVGIG (reference sequence). The CDR3 spans 13 residues. The CDR3 region has the DNA TGTGCCTGGAAGGTGGGAGGTACCTACGAGCAGTACTTC. This sequence encodes CAWKVGGTYEQYF.

V usage is TRBV19 and J usage is TRBJ1-2, with D hard to call. Germline V gene lookup returns CDR1 LNHDA and CDR2 SQIVND (reference sequence). The CDR3 runs 12 residues. Trimming took 8 bases from V and 3 from J, leaving 10 bases between them. DNA of the CDR3: TGTGCCAGTGGTCGTGAGGACTATGGCTACACCTTC. Encoded protein: CASGREDYGYTF.

This clone was observed a handful of times. The chain employs TRBV7-8 and TRBJ1-5, with D perhaps TRBD1 (5 bases). Trimming removed 5 bases from V and 7 bases from J, with 18 bases in between. The CDR3 has 15 amino acids. CDR1 SGHVS and CDR2 FQNEAQ come from the germline V gene. As DNA, the CDR3 is TGTGCCAGCAGCGGGACCGGGACTCTGCGGCAGCCCCAGCATTTT. This sequence encodes CASSGTGTLRQPQHF. The whole variable domain, filled in from reference TRBV7-8 and TRBJ1-5, reads GAGVSQSPRYKVAKRGQDVALRCDPISGHVSLFWYQQALGQGPEFLTYFQNEAQLDKSGLPSDRFFAERPEGSVSTLKIQRTQQEDSAVYLCASSGTGTLRQPQHFGDGTRLSIL.

The chain employs TRBV28 and TRBJ1-4; D gene unclear. CDR3 length: 15 residues. Trimming removed 6 bases from V and 5 bases from J, with 16 bases in between. The germline V gene has CDR1 MDHEN and CDR2 SYDVKM. The chain's CDR3 is CASRVPPPVNEKLFF. Here the CDR3 DNA reads TGTGCCAGCAGGGTTCCCCCTCCCGTGAATGAAAAACTGTTTTTT.

The rearrangement links TRBV7-2 to TRBJ2-1; 10 positions match TRBD2. Germline V gives CDR1 SGHTA, CDR2 FQGNSA. The V gene end was trimmed by 1 base and the J gene end by 6 bases; junction bases not matched to a gene: 3. The CDR3 contains 15 residues. CDR3 protein: CASSLEGLAFNEQFF. CDR3 DNA: TGTGCCAGCAGCTTAGAGGGACTAGCGTTCAATGAGCAGTTCTTC.

The J gene is TRBJ2-3, the V gene TRBV5-1; 9 bases line up with TRBD1. The CDR3 is made up of 13 amino acids. The trim removed 7 bases at V and 4 bases at J, leaving 4 bases unmatched. Germline loops: CDR1 SGHRS, CDR2 YFSETQ. The CDR3 region has the DNA TGCGCCAGCTTCAGGACAGGGGCAGATACGCAGTATTTT. Encoded protein: CASFRTGADTQYF.

As regards this clone: The junction shows a germline mismatch at one end, possibly a read error. V gene TRBV7-3 combines with J gene TRBJ2-1, with D maybe TRBD2 (6 bases). The CDR3 runs to 14 residues. CDR1 SGHTA and CDR2 FQGTGA come from the germline V gene. DNA for the CDR3: TGTGCCAGCAGCAACCGGGACTCCCACAATGAGCAGTTCTTC. This gives the protein CASSNRDSHNEQFF.

This chain links TRBV18 with TRBJ2-7; 9 bases are shared with TRBD1. CDR1 and CDR2 from the germline V gene are KGHSH and LQKENI. V dropped 2 bases and J dropped 6; count of bases not matched to a gene: 2. This CDR3 spans 13 amino acids. The CDR3 protein is CASSPATGGEQYF. CDR3 nucleotides: TGTGCCAGCTCACCAGCGACAGGGGGCGAGCAGTACTTC.

The chain employs TRBV7-6 and TRBJ1-2, with D unclear. This CDR3 has 16 amino acids. V was cut by 6 bases and J by 8 bases, with 25 bases left in between. CDR1 and CDR2 (germline): SGHVS, FNYEAQ. The CDR3 DNA sequence: TGTGCCAGCAGACTCGCCAGAGTTAAATCCCCGGGAGGCTACACCTTC. It translates to CASRLARVKSPGGYTF.

This clone appeared a single time. The CDR3 nucleotides read TGTGCCAGCAGCCATAGCGGACCCTACAATGAGCAGTTCTTC. Protein sequence: CASSHSGPYNEQFF. The chain carries TRBV7-8 and TRBJ2-1; the D gene is possibly TRBD2 (6 bases). Germline CDR1 SGHVS, CDR2 FQNEAQ. The CDR3 is made up of 14 amino acids. Trimming shortened V by 5 bases and J by 2 bases, and 10 bases separated the two germline ends.